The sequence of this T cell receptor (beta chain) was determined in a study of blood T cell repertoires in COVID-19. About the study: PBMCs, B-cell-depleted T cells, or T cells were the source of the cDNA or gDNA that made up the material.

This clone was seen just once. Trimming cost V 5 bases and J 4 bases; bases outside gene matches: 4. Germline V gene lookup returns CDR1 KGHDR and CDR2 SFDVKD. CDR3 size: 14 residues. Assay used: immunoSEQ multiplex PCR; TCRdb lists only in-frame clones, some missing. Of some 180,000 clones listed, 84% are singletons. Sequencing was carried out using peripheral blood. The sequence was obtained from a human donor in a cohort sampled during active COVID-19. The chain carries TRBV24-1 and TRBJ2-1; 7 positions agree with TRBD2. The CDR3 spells CATSGASGYNEQFF. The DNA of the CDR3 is TGTGCCACCAGTGGGGCTAGCGGATACAATGAGCAGTTCTTC.